The entry below gives a single TCR beta chain sequence along with its context. Profiled with immunoSEQ multiplex PCR; TCRdb holds only in-frame clones, not every one. This sample has 250,000 to 300,000 clones, with roughly nine tenths found just once. This sample stems from a study of blood T cell repertoires in COVID-19. The V and J ends lost 6 bases and 5 bases, in that order; junction bases with no gene match: 12. The CDR3 covers 16 residues. Germline CDR1 reads MGHDK; CDR2 reads SYGVNS. The chain carries TRBV25-1 and TRBJ2-7; 11 bases agree with TRBD1. The TCR comes from a woman aged 40 to 50 who had recovered from COVID-19. Sample: peripheral blood. The CDR3 loop reads CASRETGGQGGNEQYF. The DNA for the CDR3 is TGTGCCAGCAGAGAAACTGGGGGACAGGGGGGGAACGAGCAGTACTTC.